This T cell receptor delta chain was sequenced in a study of gamma-delta T cells after stem cell transplantation. TCRdb re-called the RT-PCR reads with CATT. The sample lists about 710 delta-chain clones, 1.1% occurring once. With regard to this clone: For this DNA, TCRdb reports the protein of a much larger clone, which diverges at residue 6, most likely from a read error; the protein presented here is translated directly from the DNA.

Germline V gives CDR1 GEAIGNYY, CDR2 EKD. There are 14 residues in the CDR3. Trimming shortened V by 3 bases and J by 1 base, and 11 bases separated the two germline ends. This clonotype originated in a human donor. It is not recorded whose cells these are; they may come from a transplant donor. The sequenced material came from gamma-delta T cells. This chain links TRDV2 with TRDJ1, with no clear D. CDR3 protein: CACDGPGFTDKLIF. The CDR3 region has the DNA TGTGCCTGTGACGGACCGGGGTTCACCGATAAACTCATCTTT.